These 31 T cell receptor beta chains originate from one sample sequenced in a study of long-term antiretroviral therapy in people with HIV. At the survey level, the v3.0 immunoSEQ assay was run. The assay was immunoSEQ multiplex PCR, and TCRdb's table has in-frame clones only and misses some. The sample has approximately 15,000 clones, roughly 80% seen once. The sequencing here drew on unsorted PBMCs, taken less than 2.2 years before starting antiretroviral therapy. These receptors were collected from a man in his thirties or forties with HIV.

The chain couples TRBV7-2 to TRBJ1-2; no reliable D call. This CDR3 comprises 14 residues. The germline gives CDR1 SGHTA, CDR2 FQGNSA. The ends were cut back, 5 bases at V and 7 bases at J, with 17 bases in the middle. The CDR3 DNA sequence: TGTGCCAGCAGCCCTCCTGCAGGTGGAAGTGGCTACACCTTC. Translated, it gives CASSPPAGGSGYTF.

The table lists this clone with a few counts. The rearrangement links TRBV7-9 to TRBJ1-2; D not certain. Germline V CDR1 and CDR2: SEHNR, FQNEAQ (reference sequence). V lost 1 base to trimming and J lost 1 base, with 7 bases between them. This CDR3 is 14 amino acids long. CDR3 in DNA: TGTGCCAGCAGCTTAGAACAGCTTAACTATGGCTACACCTTC. Encoded protein: CASSLEQLNYGYTF.

The rearrangement links TRBV29-1 to TRBJ1-4, with D uncertain. CDR1 SQVTM and CDR2 ANQGSEA come from the germline V gene. The CDR3 sequence is 14 residues long. Trimming pared 4 bases from V and 8 bases from J, leaving 17 bases between. The CDR3 is CSVADEWDWEKLFF. The CDR3 coding sequence is TGCAGCGTTGCCGACGAGTGGGATTGGGAAAAACTGTTTTTT.

This chain connects TRBV10-3 to TRBJ1-1; D gene ambiguous. Germline values: CDR1 ENHRY, CDR2 SYGVKD. Trimming removed 4 bases from V and 3 bases from J, with 9 bases in between. CDR3 size: 13 residues. This chain's CDR3 is CAISGIPDTEAFF. The CDR3 DNA sequence: TGTGCCATCAGTGGAATCCCGGACACTGAAGCTTTCTTT.

In nucleotides, the CDR3 is TGCGCCAGCAGCGACCGGTTTTCTGGGGCCAACGTCCTGACTTTC. Its translation: CASSDRFSGANVLTF. The chain links TRBV5-1 to TRBJ2-6; no reliable D call. Trimming cost V 4 bases and J 1 base, with 9 bases left between them. This CDR3 is 15 amino acids long. Per the germline V gene, CDR1 is SGHRS and CDR2 is YFSETQ.

V gene TRBV7-6 combines with J gene TRBJ2-1, with a possible D match to TRBD2 (5 bases). The CDR3 has 13 residues. Germline CDR1 SGHVS, CDR2 FNYEAQ. The ends were cut back, 4 bases at V and 6 bases at J, with 10 bases in the middle. The CDR3 coding sequence is TGTGCCAGCAGCTCGGGGAACCCCAATGAGCAGTTCTTC. The encoded protein is CASSSGNPNEQFF.

The J gene is TRBJ2-5, the V gene TRBV5-1, with D tentatively TRBD1 (6 bases). V lost 0 bases and J lost 2, with 8 bases in between. CDR1 is SGHRS, CDR2 YFSETQ, per germline. The length of the CDR3 is 14 residues. The CDR3 reads CASSLGGQQETQYF. The CDR3 DNA is TGCGCCAGCAGCTTGGGTGGACAGCAAGAGACCCAGTACTTC.

This chain joins TRBV19 and TRBJ2-2, with a weak D call TRBD1 (5 bases). This CDR3 contains 14 residues. Germline CDR1 and CDR2: LNHDA and SQIVND (reference sequence). V dropped 10 bases and J dropped 4 bases, with 16 bases sitting between them. In DNA form, the CDR3 reads TGTGCCACTAGACAGAAACTCATCACCGGGGAGCTGTTTTTT. It specifies CATRQKLITGELFF.

V is TRBV2 and J is TRBJ2-2; D is ambiguous. The germline V gene has CDR1 SNHLY and CDR2 FYNNEI. CDR3 length: 13 residues. Trimming took off 8 bases at V and 3 bases at J, with 10 bases between the two ends. The CDR3: CASALDYTGELFF. The CDR3 DNA follows: TGTGCCAGCGCCCTAGATTACACCGGGGAGCTGTTTTTT.

This clone has more than one count but fewer than ten. The DNA of the CDR3 is TGTGCCAGCTCACCCTGGGGGGGTGTAATAGGCTACACCTTC. It is translated as CASSPWGGVIGYTF. The chain couples TRBV18 to TRBJ1-2, with TRBD1 as a possible D gene (5 bases). Looked up from germline, CDR1 is KGHSH and CDR2 is LQKENI. Trimming stripped 3 bases from V and 8 bases from J, with 16 bases between. CDR3 length: 14 residues.

Relative to its sample, this clone is medium-sized. This chain links TRBV6-6 with TRBJ1-1; 12 nucleotides agree with TRBD1. Per germline, CDR1 MNHNY and CDR2 SVGAGI (reference sequence). The CDR3 sequence is 14 residues long. Germline trimming cut 6 bases from V and 10 bases from J; bases unmatched to any gene: 9. CDR3 amino acids: CASREGQGAPRAFF. The CDR3 DNA reads TGTGCCAGCAGGGAGGGACAGGGGGCGCCTCGAGCTTTCTTT.

This clone has a handful of counts. The chain has TRBV28 and TRBJ1-5; D is possibly TRBD1 (5 bases). In germline, CDR1 is MDHEN, CDR2 SYDVKM. Trimming left V 3 bases short and J 3 bases short, with 12 bases between. The length of the CDR3 is 15 residues. CDR3 coding DNA: TGTGCCAGCAGTTTTGCGGGGGTACACAATCAGCCCCAGCATTTT. It specifies CASSFAGVHNQPQHF.

This chain links TRBV28 with TRBJ1-1; D not certain. Germline V gives CDR1 MDHEN, CDR2 SYDVKM. The CDR3 has 14 residues. With 2 bases removed from V and 0 bases from J, the gap between germline ends came to 7 bases. The CDR3, as DNA: TGTGCCAGCAGTTTACACACAATGAACACTGAAGCTTTCTTT. Its protein product is CASSLHTMNTEAFF.

The rearrangement uses TRBV5-4 and TRBJ1-3, with D unclear. There are 17 residues in the CDR3. CDR1 is SGHNT, CDR2 YYREEE, per germline (reference sequence). The V and J ends lost 1 base and 0 bases respectively, with 14 bases between them. The CDR3 protein is CASSLLLTTYSGNTIYF. Written as DNA, the CDR3 is TGTGCCAGCAGCTTGCTCCTAACAACCTACTCTGGAAACACCATATATTTT.

The chain couples TRBV5-8 to TRBJ1-4; D ambiguous. Per germline, CDR1 SGHTS and CDR2 YDEGEE. V lost 2 bases and J 6 bases, leaving 17 bases between the germline ends. There are 16 residues in the CDR3. The DNA for the CDR3 is TGTGCCAGCAGCTTTGCGTTTAATTCCCCTGATGAAAAACTGTTTTTT. As protein: CASSFAFNSPDEKLFF.

The chain joins TRBV5-8 to TRBJ1-2, with D possibly TRBD1 on 5 matching bases. Trimming shortened V by 4 bases and J by 4 bases, and 14 bases separated the two germline ends. CDR1 and CDR2 from the germline V gene are SGHTS and YDEGEE. This CDR3 spans 14 amino acids. The CDR3 bases are TGTGCCAGCAGCCGGGGACCAATCTCCTATGGCTACACCTTC. Translating it yields CASSRGPISYGYTF.

The chain's CDR3 is CASSLGWTDSDTQYF. The CDR3 region has the DNA TGCGCCAGCAGCTTGGGGTGGACAGACTCAGATACGCAGTATTTT. The chain is built from TRBV5-1 and TRBJ2-3; D may be TRBD1 (6 bases). The CDR3 totals 15 residues. Germline lookup yields CDR1 SGHRS and CDR2 YFSETQ. Trimming took 0 bases from V and 4 from J, leaving 12 bases between them. Looking up the rest from reference TRBV5-1 and TRBJ2-3 gives the full variable domain: KAGVTQTPRYLIKTRGQQVTLSCSPISGHRSVSWYQQTPGQGLQFLFEYFSETQRNKGNFPGRFSGRQFSNSRSEMNVSTLELGDSALYLCASSLGWTDSDTQYFGPGTRLTVL.

The chain's CDR3 is CASSPDSGANVLTF. The CDR3 DNA reads as TGTGCCAGCAGCCCAGACTCTGGGGCCAACGTCCTGACTTTC. This chain joins TRBV14 and TRBJ2-6; D is ambiguous. Trimming left V 4 bases short and J 0 bases short, with 4 bases between. The CDR3 has 14 amino acids. CDR1 SGHDN and CDR2 FVKESK come from the germline V gene.

V gene TRBV7-8 combines with J gene TRBJ2-3, with D hard to call. The CDR3 loop spans 14 amino acids. The V end was cut by 5 bases, the J end by 4 bases, with 13 bases between. The germline gives CDR1 SGHVS, CDR2 FQNEAQ. For the CDR3, the DNA is TGTGCCAGCAGCCAGCCAGAAGAGGCAGATACGCAGTATTTT. Translated, it gives CASSQPEEADTQYF.

The chain uses TRBV15 and TRBJ1-4; D remains unclear. The V end was cut by 6 bases, the J end by 2 bases, with 10 bases between. From germline, CDR1 is LNHNV and CDR2 YYDKDF (reference sequence). The CDR3 spans 14 residues. CDR3 residues: CATRKGITNEKLFF. DNA of the CDR3: TGTGCCACCAGGAAAGGGATTACTAATGAAAAACTGTTTTTT.

The chain links TRBV11-2 to TRBJ2-3, with D tentatively TRBD1 or TRBD2 (6 bases each). The CDR3 consists of 13 residues. Germline CDR1 SGHAT, CDR2 FQNNGV. V was shortened by 1 base and J by 7 bases, with 9 bases between the two germline ends. CDR3 nucleotide sequence: TGTGCCAGCAGCTTAGGGCGGGACAATACGCAGTATTTT. Translated, it gives CASSLGRDNTQYF.

The chain is built from TRBV19 and TRBJ2-7, with D uncertain. CDR1 and CDR2 (germline): LNHDA, SQIVND (reference sequence). The CDR3 consists of 14 residues. The ends were cut back, 3 bases at V and 0 bases at J, with 9 bases in the middle. CDR3 protein: CASSIAQNSYEQYF. The CDR3 bases are TGTGCCAGTAGTATTGCCCAGAACTCCTACGAGCAGTACTTC.

The V gene is TRBV11-2, the J gene TRBJ1-2, with D tentatively TRBD1 (5 bases). Germline loops: CDR1 SGHAT, CDR2 FQNNGV. The CDR3 is 17 amino acids. Trimming left V 3 bases short and J 4 bases short, with 21 bases between. The CDR3 sequence: CASSLATPKQDPYGYTF. CDR3 nucleotides: TGTGCCAGCAGCTTGGCGACGCCTAAACAGGACCCCTATGGCTACACCTTC.

V usage is TRBV2 and J usage is TRBJ2-5; possible D gene TRBD2, 5 bases. CDR3 length: 12 residues. Germline CDR1 reads SNHLY; CDR2 reads FYNNEI. Trimming took 7 bases from V and 5 from J, leaving 11 bases between them. CDR3 nucleotide sequence: TGTGCCAGCATCCACCCGGGGGAGACCCAGTACTTC. Encoded protein: CASIHPGETQYF.

V and J are TRBV6-5 and TRBJ1-4, with D perhaps matching TRBD1 (6 bases). Germline V gene sequence: CDR1 MNHEY, CDR2 SVGAGI. Deletions cut 0 bases from V and 8 bases from J, with 16 bases between. The CDR3 extends over 16 amino acids. CDR3 in DNA: TGTGCCAGCAGTTACTCGAGTGCTTTGGGGGGCGAAAAACTGTTTTTT. Translation gives CASSYSSALGGEKLFF.

The chain is built from TRBV6-4 and TRBJ1-1, with D possibly TRBD1 on 6 matching bases. V was cut by 6 bases and J by 1 base, with 9 bases left in between. This CDR3 has 13 amino acids. Germline assignment: CDR1 MRHNA and CDR2 SNTAGT. The CDR3 region has the DNA TGTGCCAGCAGCCTGGACAGGAACACTGAAGCTTTCTTT. Translating gives CASSLDRNTEAFF.

This rearrangement joins TRBV7-9 to TRBJ2-3; TRBD2 aligns across 14 bases. The germline V gene encodes CDR1 SEHNR and CDR2 FQNEAQ (reference sequence). Trimming at V came to 7 bases and at J to 4 bases, leaving 10 bases not matched to a gene. CDR3 length: 17 amino acids. The CDR3 reads CASKRLAGGPRSDTQYF. The CDR3 DNA sequence: TGTGCCAGCAAACGACTAGCGGGAGGGCCGCGTTCAGATACGCAGTATTTT.

The V gene is TRBV7-2, the J gene TRBJ2-1; the D is unclear. The CDR3 length is 16 residues. The germline gives CDR1 SGHTA, CDR2 FQGNSA. Trimming left V 7 bases short and J 3 bases short, with 19 bases between. The CDR3, as DNA: TGTGCCAGCACCCCAGGTAGTGGGTATCTCTACAATGAGCAGTTCTTC. Translating it yields CASTPGSGYLYNEQFF.

A single count supports this clone. This chain's CDR3 is CATSREQANSYEQYF. The CDR3 DNA reads TGTGCCACCAGCAGAGAACAGGCGAACTCCTACGAGCAGTACTTC. This chain links TRBV15 with TRBJ2-7, with a tentative D call TRBD1 (5 bases). With 0 bases removed from V and 0 bases from J, the gap between germline ends came to 9 bases. Looked up from germline, CDR1 is LNHNV and CDR2 is YYDKDF (reference sequence). The CDR3 has 15 residues. The complete variable domain, with remaining parts taken from reference TRBV15 and TRBJ2-7, reads DAMVIQNPRYQVTQFGKPVTLSCSQTLNHNVMYWYQQKSSQAPKLLFHYYDKDFNNEADTPDNFQSRRPNTSFCFLDIRSPGLGDTAMYLCATSREQANSYEQYFGPGTRLTVT.

The chain combines TRBV7-2 with TRBJ1-2; D is ambiguous. The length of the CDR3 is 12 residues. Trimming took 3 bases from V and 3 from J, leaving 5 bases between them. Germline V gene sequence: CDR1 SGHTA, CDR2 FQGNSA. CDR3 DNA: TGTGCCAGCAGCTTGGTGGACTATGGCTACACCTTC. Translation gives CASSLVDYGYTF. The full variable domain, completed using reference TRBV7-2 and TRBJ1-2, is GAGVSQSPSNKVTEKGKDVELRCDPISGHTALYWYRQSLGQGLEFLIYFQGNSAPDKSGLPSDRFSAERTGGSVSTLTIQRTQQEDSAVYLCASSLVDYGYTFGSGTRLTVV.

V usage is TRBV5-1 and J usage is TRBJ2-1, with D perhaps matching TRBD2 (6 bases). The germline gives CDR1 SGHRS, CDR2 YFSETQ. The CDR3 length is 15 residues. V lost 4 bases and J 5 bases, leaving 16 bases between the germline ends. The CDR3 sequence is CASSVVRSGNNEQFF. CDR3 DNA: TGCGCCAGCAGCGTAGTACGTAGCGGTAACAATGAGCAGTTCTTC.